The T cell receptor (beta chain) described here comes from a study of shared clonotypes between healthy human individuals. Overall study findings and caveats: Non-shared clonotypes displayed generation probabilities falling below those of clonotypes present in all four donors.

Worth noting for this clone: The antigen is undetermined.

Assay used: immunoSEQ multiplex PCR; TCRdb lists only in-frame clones, some missing. The sample shows approximately 2.5 million clones, approximately 90% of them seen only once. This CDR3 has 15 amino acids. The V gene lost 5 bases and the J gene lost 0 bases, with 11 bases spanning the gap. Germline assignment: CDR1 MNHNY and CDR2 SVGAGI (reference sequence). V is TRBV6-6 and J is TRBJ1-5, with D hard to call. The TCR sequence derives from a man between 18 and 29 years old in good health. The source material was naive CD4+ T cells sorted from blood. Noted subset: CD45RA+ positively selected. DNA for the CDR3: TGTGCCAGCAGTGCCTCCCTTAATAGCAATCAGCCCCAGCATTTT. Protein: CASSASLNSNQPQHF.